This T cell receptor (beta chain) was sequenced during a study of T cell responses to AZD1222 COVID-19 vaccine. TCRdb keeps only in-frame clones here, not all; method: immunoSEQ multiplex PCR. The profile shows about 120,000 clones, over 80% of them singletons. Germline V gives CDR1 SNHLY, CDR2 FYNNEI. V was trimmed by 8 bases and J by 9 bases, leaving 11 bases between them. The CDR3 runs to 11 residues. The source of this sequence is an adult who received the AZD1222 COVID-19 vaccine. The sequencing here drew on peripheral blood, taken 28 days after the second AZD1222 dose. The chain employs TRBV2 and TRBJ2-1; D uncertain. The DNA for the CDR3 is TGTGCCAGCGGGAAAACGGGTGAGCAGTTCTTC. Its protein product is CASGKTGEQFF.